Shown below are 9 T cell receptor beta chains from a single sample sequenced in a study of radiation and T cells in renal cell carcinoma. The repertoire was sequenced with immunoSEQ multiplex PCR; TCRdb's copy has only in-frame clones and lacks some. The data hold some 120,000 clones, with around 84% observed a single time. Stated time point: baseline pretreatment blood. The treatment was: 15 Gy SBRT to primary tumor, nephrectomy 4 weeks later. The material was blood, obtained from a patient whose treatment included radiotherapy and nephrectomy. The receptor set was obtained from a woman aged 60-75 years with renal cell carcinoma.

V and J are TRBV6-5 and TRBJ1-2; perhaps TRBD1 as D (5 bases). The CDR3 has 13 amino acids. Germline-derived CDR1 and CDR2 are MNHEY and SVGAGI. The germline V and J ends were trimmed by 6 bases and 8 bases, with 16 bases remaining between them. CDR3 residues: CASSLGGVRGYTF. In DNA form, the CDR3 reads TGTGCCAGCAGCCTCGGGGGGGTCAGAGGCTACACCTTC.

This chain joins TRBV5-1 and TRBJ2-1; 12 bases agree with TRBD1. The CDR3 contains 15 residues. J was trimmed by 7 bases and V by 4 bases; bases with no gene match: 6. Germline V CDR1 and CDR2: SGHRS, YFSETQ. This CDR3 is CASSAGTGGHNEQFF. In nucleotides, the CDR3 is TGCGCCAGCAGCGCCGGGACAGGGGGCCATAATGAGCAGTTCTTC.

The V and J genes are TRBV19 and TRBJ1-4; 7 bases are a match to TRBD1. CDR1 and CDR2 (germline): LNHDA, SQIVND (reference sequence). Trimming at V came to 5 bases and at J to 8 bases, leaving 23 bases not matched to a gene. This CDR3 has 19 residues. CDR3 sequence: CASSEYRGELSAFTEKLFF. The DNA of the CDR3 is TGTGCCAGTAGTGAGTACAGGGGAGAACTGAGTGCGTTCACCGAAAAACTGTTTTTT. Variable domain in full (rest from reference TRBV19 and TRBJ1-4): DGGITQSPKYLFRKEGQNVTLSCEQNLNHDAMYWYRQDPGQGLRLIYYSQIVNDFQKGDIAEGYSVSREKKESFPLTVTSAQKNPTAFYLCASSEYRGELSAFTEKLFFGSGTQLSVL.

V is TRBV6-5 and J is TRBJ2-7; 10 bases fit TRBD1. V was clipped by 8 bases and J by 4 bases; unmatched bases: 8. The CDR3 loop spans 14 amino acids. CDR1 is MNHEY, CDR2 SVGAGI, per germline. The CDR3 nucleotides read TGTGCCAGCCAGGATCCGGGACAGGGGTACGAGCAGTACTTC. Amino acid sequence: CASQDPGQGYEQYF.

The chain couples TRBV10-1 to TRBJ2-5; no clear D. This CDR3 has 15 amino acids. Per the germline V gene, CDR1 is WNHNN and CDR2 is SYGVQD (reference sequence). Trimming took off 0 bases at V and 4 bases at J, with 12 bases between the two ends. In DNA form, the CDR3 reads TGCGCCAGCAGTGAGTCTGAGGCAATCGGAGAGACCCAGTACTTC. Translated, it gives CASSESEAIGETQYF.

The chain has TRBV28 and TRBJ2-5; possible D gene TRBD1, 6 bases. CDR3 length equals 15 residues. V was pared by 4 bases and J by 1 base, with 13 bases between. CDR1 and CDR2 from the germline V gene are MDHEN and SYDVKM. In nucleotides, the CDR3 is TGTGCCAGCAGTTCAAAAGACAGGCCCCAAGAGACCCAGTACTTC. As protein: CASSSKDRPQETQYF.

The chain couples TRBV28 to TRBJ2-7, with TRBD1 matching over 12 bases. This CDR3 contains 17 residues. Germline lookup yields CDR1 MDHEN and CDR2 SYDVKM. V shed 2 bases, J shed 6 bases, and the junction held 11 bases outside the gene matches. CDR3 sequence: CASSLGVTGTGGIEQYF. As DNA, the CDR3 is TGTGCCAGCAGTTTAGGGGTCACCGGGACAGGGGGCATCGAGCAGTACTTC.

The chain employs TRBV5-4 and TRBJ2-3, with 7 bases fitting TRBD2. The CDR3 extends over 19 amino acids. After removal of 4 bases from V and 0 bases from J, the junction contained 17 bases not matched to a gene. Germline values: CDR1 SGHNT, CDR2 YYREEE (reference sequence). The CDR3 reads CASSHARTRSGPSTDTQYF. The CDR3 DNA reads TGTGCCAGCAGCCACGCCAGGACTAGATCGGGGCCTAGCACAGATACGCAGTATTTT.

V usage is TRBV5-1 and J usage is TRBJ2-1; D is ambiguous. V dropped 0 bases and J dropped 10 bases, with 5 bases sitting between them. Germline CDR1 reads SGHRS; CDR2 reads YFSETQ. CDR3 size: 11 residues. This chain's CDR3 is CASSLALEQFF. The CDR3 DNA reads as TGCGCCAGCAGCTTGGCCCTAGAGCAGTTCTTC. Based on the CDR3 plus reference TRBV5-1 and TRBJ2-1, the full variable domain is KAGVTQTPRYLIKTRGQQVTLSCSPISGHRSVSWYQQTPGQGLQFLFEYFSETQRNKGNFPGRFSGRQFSNSRSEMNVSTLELGDSALYLCASSLALEQFFGPGTRLTVL.